These 28 T cell receptor beta chains were all obtained from the same sample, sequenced in a study of molecular identifiers for immune sequencing clone quantification. TCRdb re-called the PCR reads through MiXCR, storing one row per CDR3 protein. Counted here are approximately 630,000 distinct CDR3 sequences, about 25% occurring once; the ten biggest clones make up about 0.73%. The sequencing sample was made of naive CD8+ T cells from blood, with Jurkat cell RNA spiked in. As to subset: FACS-sorted CD8+CD4-CCR7+CD45RA+ naive T cells. These receptor sequences come from a human donor in good health. Some libraries in this study had Jurkat cell RNA spiked in.

This clonotype was recorded many times. The chain combines TRBV19 with TRBJ1-5; D uncertain. Trimming stripped 8 bases from V and 0 bases from J, with 8 bases between. Germline CDR1 LNHDA, CDR2 SQIVND (reference sequence). The CDR3 is 13 residues long. The CDR3 loop reads CASEAYSNQPQHF. The CDR3 coding sequence is TGTGCCAGTGAGGCCTATAGCAATCAGCCCCAGCATTTT.

Only a few counts were recorded for this clonotype. The junction departs from the called germline gene at one end, perhaps through a read error. The chain couples TRBV5-3 to TRBJ2-7, with TRBD1 as a possible D gene (6 bases). TRBV5-3 is treated as an ORF (open reading frame) with a function not yet certain. The CDR3 runs to 15 residues. In nucleotides, the CDR3 is TGTGCCAGCAGCTTGTTTGTTCGGACAGCCTACGAGCAGTACTTC. As protein: CASSLFVRTAYEQYF.

This clonotype was counted many times. V is TRBV4-3 and J is TRBJ1-1; perhaps TRBD1 as D (6 bases). The V and J ends lost 1 base and 5 bases respectively, with 20 bases between them. Germline CDR1 and CDR2: LGHNA and YSLEER. CDR3 length: 17 amino acids. DNA of the CDR3: TGCGCCAGCAGCCAAGGGACAACAGGGTTACCGAGTACTGAAGCTTTCTTT. Protein: CASSQGTTGLPSTEAFF.

In its sample, this clonotype was seen many times. This chain joins TRBV12-3 or TRBV12-4 and TRBJ2-3; D is unresolved. Trimming removed 5 bases from V and 10 bases from J, with 10 bases in between. This CDR3 comprises 11 residues. The DNA of the CDR3 is TGTGCCAGCAGTCCCAGATTTGCGCAGTATTTT. It codes for CASSPRFAQYF.

Here the CDR3 reads CASSQDTLRIETQETQYF. DNA of the CDR3: TGTGCCAGCAGCCAAGATACCTTAAGGATCGAGACACAAGAGACCCAGTACTTC. The J gene is TRBJ2-5, the V gene TRBV3-1; D uncertain. Germline lookup yields CDR1 LGHDT and CDR2 YNNKEL (reference sequence). The V end lost 0 bases, the J end lost 2 bases, and 19 bases lay between the germline ends. CDR3 size: 18 residues.

There are many counts of this clonotype. The chain is built from TRBV6-5 and TRBJ2-7, with TRBD2 identical over 9 bases. Germline V gene data show CDR1 as MNHEY and CDR2 as SVGAGI. This CDR3 spans 15 amino acids. V was clipped by 5 bases and J by 7 bases; unmatched bases: 12. This CDR3 is CASSPTAGGPVEQYF. DNA for the CDR3: TGTGCCAGCAGTCCCACTGCGGGAGGGCCTGTAGAGCAGTACTTC.

This clonotype was detected ten times or more. The chain recombines TRBV20-1 with TRBJ2-2, with D uncertain. The germline V gene has CDR1 DFQATT and CDR2 SNEGSKA (reference sequence). The CDR3 has 12 residues. V lost 6 bases and J lost 3, with 8 bases in between. The CDR3 sequence is CSARDHTGELFF. CDR3 sequence (DNA): TGCAGTGCAAGGGATCACACCGGGGAGCTGTTTTTT.

This chain joins TRBV7-9 and TRBJ2-5; TRBD2 matches at 12 bases. The V gene's germline CDR1 is SEHNR and CDR2 FQNEAQ (reference sequence). After removal of 4 bases from V and 9 bases from J, the junction contained 6 bases not matched to a gene. CDR3 length: 14 amino acids. Written as DNA, the CDR3 is TGTGCCAGCAGCTCAGCCGGGACTAGCGGGCCCCAGTACTTC. Translated, it gives CASSSAGTSGPQYF.

This clonotype was observed at least ten times. J is TRBJ2-7 and V is TRBV5-6; the D gene could be TRBD1 or TRBD2 (5 bases each). CDR3 length: 15 amino acids. V lost 4 bases, J lost 3 bases, and 17 bases lay in between. Germline values: CDR1 SGHDT, CDR2 YYEEEE. Here the CDR3 reads CASSPGQNLDYEQYF. CDR3 nucleotide sequence: TGTGCCAGCAGCCCGGGGCAGAACCTTGACTACGAGCAGTACTTC. Using reference TRBV5-6 and TRBJ2-7 for the parts outside the CDR3, the full variable domain is DAGVTQSPTHLIKTRGQQVTLRCSPKSGHDTVSWYQQALGQGPQFIFQYYEEEERQRGNFPDRFSGHQFPNYSSELNVNALLLGDSALYLCASSPGQNLDYEQYFGPGTRLTVT.

V usage is TRBV11-2 and J usage is TRBJ1-2; D is perhaps TRBD1 (6 bases). The germline V gene encodes CDR1 SGHAT and CDR2 FQNNGV. The CDR3 runs to 14 residues. V was cut by 11 bases and J by 0 bases, with 16 bases left in between. CDR3 amino acids: CAGGEGEANYGYTF. CDR3 sequence (DNA): TGTGCCGGTGGGGAGGGGGAAGCTAACTATGGCTACACCTTC.

Concerning this clonotype: A read error may explain this, as a much larger clone is one base away. This sequence joins TRBV6-2 or TRBV6-3 and TRBJ1-1, with D hard to call. Germline V gives CDR1 MNHEY, CDR2 SVGEGT. V was clipped by 6 bases and J by 3 bases, with 17 bases between them. The CDR3 has 15 amino acids. CDR3 sequence: CASSLGRRTDTEAFF. CDR3 DNA sequence: TGTGCCAGCAGCCTAGGGAGGCGGACGGACACTGAAGCTTTCTTT.

The V gene is TRBV13, the J gene TRBJ2-7, with a tentative D call TRBD2 (7 bases). Germline CDR1 is PRHDT and CDR2 is FYEKMQ (reference sequence). The CDR3 is 14 residues long. V shed 4 bases and J shed 6 bases, with 16 bases lying between them. As DNA, the CDR3 is TGTGCCAGCAGCTCCAGGGGAGGGCCTTTCGAGCAGTACTTC. Amino acids: CASSSRGGPFEQYF. Full variable domain (remainder filled in from reference TRBV13 and TRBJ2-7): AAGVIQSPRHLIKEKRETATLKCYPIPRHDTVYWYQQGPGQDPQFLISFYEKMQSDKGSIPDRFSAQQFSDYHSELNMSSLELGDSALYFCASSSRGGPFEQYFGPGTRLTVT.

This clonotype is a singleton in its sample. The germline gene is not matched at one end of the junction; a read error may be the cause. The chain combines TRBV7-9 with TRBJ2-3, with a weak D call TRBD2 (5 bases). This CDR3 contains 15 residues. Germline V gene lookup returns CDR1 SEHNR and CDR2 FQNEAQ (reference sequence). CDR3 DNA: TGTGCCGGCAGCTTAGTATTCGGTGAGGGAGATTCGCAGTATTTT. Amino acids: CAGSLVFGEGDSQYF. Based on the CDR3 plus reference TRBV7-9 and TRBJ2-3, the full variable domain is DTGVSQNPRHKITKRGQNVTFRCDPISEHNRLYWYRQTLGQGPEFLTYFQNEAQLEKSRLLSDRFSAERPKGSFSTLEIQRTEQGDSAMYLCAGSLVFGEGDSQYFGPGTRLTVL.

Many counts were recorded for this clonotype. This chain uses TRBV27 with TRBJ2-7, with D perhaps given as TRBD1 or TRBD2 (8 bases each). The V end lost 5 bases, the J end lost 4 bases, and 18 bases lay between the germline ends. The CDR3 runs to 15 residues. Per the germline V gene, CDR1 is MNHEY and CDR2 is SMNVEV (reference sequence). As DNA, the CDR3 is TGTGCCAGCAGTCGGACAGGGAGCGGGGGTTACGAGCAGTACTTC. It specifies CASSRTGSGGYEQYF.

This clonotype was seen repeatedly, ten times or more. This chain uses TRBV6-5 with TRBJ1-5; a possible D gene is TRBD1 (5 bases). The length of the CDR3 is 16 residues. Germline-derived CDR1 and CDR2 are MNHEY and SVGAGI. With 0 bases removed from V and 7 bases from J, the gap between germline ends came to 16 bases. The CDR3 is CASSYSSQGAKQPQHF. For the CDR3, the DNA is TGTGCCAGCAGTTACTCTTCGCAGGGCGCGAAACAGCCCCAGCATTTT.

Turning to this clonotype: The final CDR3 position lacks the conserved phenylalanine or tryptophan, pointing to a likely read error. The chain carries TRBV12-3 or TRBV12-4 and TRBJ1-1, with D tentatively TRBD1 (6 bases). V shed 5 bases and J shed 5 bases, with 9 bases lying between them. This CDR3 spans 12 amino acids. CDR3 loop: CASSGGGTEAFL. The CDR3 region has the DNA TGTGCCAGCAGTGGAGGGGGTACTGAAGCTTTCCTT.

In the case of this clonotype: This may be a read error, as it is one base from a much larger clone. The V call is TRBV20-1, the J call TRBJ2-7; D ambiguous. The CDR3 is made up of 13 amino acids. Trimming stripped 1 base from V and 9 bases from J, with 16 bases between. Germline V gene data show CDR1 as DFQATT and CDR2 as SNEGSKA (reference sequence). CDR3 sequence: CSARAEVRFGQYF. In nucleotides, the CDR3 is TGCAGTGCTAGAGCCGAGGTACGGTTCGGGCAGTACTTC.

The gene calls are TRBV12-3 or TRBV12-4 and TRBJ2-2; either TRBD1 or TRBD2 may fit D (5 bases each). Trimming stripped 6 bases from V and 6 bases from J, with 17 bases between. The CDR3 extends over 15 amino acids. The CDR3 region is CASSPTGTVPGELFF. In nucleotides, the CDR3 is TGTGCCAGCAGCCCGACCGGGACCGTCCCCGGGGAGCTGTTTTTT.

This clonotype appeared many times. This chain links TRBV12-3 or TRBV12-4 with TRBJ2-2; maybe TRBD1 (5 bases). V gave up 3 bases and J gave up 0 bases, with 8 bases separating them. CDR3 length: 15 residues. The CDR3 region is CASSFQGSNTGELFF. CDR3 sequence (DNA): TGTGCCAGCAGTTTCCAGGGTTCGAACACCGGGGAGCTGTTTTTT.

This clonotype has only a few counts. The rearrangement uses TRBV19 and TRBJ2-7, with TRBD2 matching over 8 bases. With V trimmed by 3 bases and J by 7 bases, 11 bases remained unmatched. The CDR3 is 15 amino acids. The germline V gene encodes CDR1 LNHDA and CDR2 SQIVND (reference sequence). The CDR3 DNA reads TGTGCCAGTAGTATTGAAGAAGCGGGAGCACGGGAGCAGTACTTC. Translating gives CASSIEEAGAREQYF.

This clonotype was picked up a small number of times. V usage is TRBV5-4 and J usage is TRBJ2-2; D gene ambiguous. With 4 bases removed from V and 8 bases from J, the gap between germline ends came to 9 bases. Looked up from germline, CDR1 is SGHNT and CDR2 is YYREEE (reference sequence). The CDR3 sequence is 12 residues long. CDR3 residues: CASSLTLGELFF. The CDR3 coding sequence is TGTGCCAGCAGCCTTACATTAGGGGAGCTGTTTTTT. The complete variable domain, with remaining parts taken from reference TRBV5-4 and TRBJ2-2, reads ETGVTQSPTHLIKTRGQQVTLRCSSQSGHNTVSWYQQALGQGPQFIFQYYREEENGRGNFPPRFSGLQFPNYSSELNVNALELDDSALYLCASSLTLGELFFGEGSRLTVL.

A word on this clonotype: Its ends do not fully match the called genes, so a read error is possible. The J gene is TRBJ2-1, the V gene TRBV9, with 7 nucleotides matching TRBD2. The CDR3 is 16 residues long. Per the germline V gene, CDR1 is SGDLS and CDR2 is YYNGEE. The CDR3 bases are TGTGCCAGCAGCCCCCAGACTAGCAGCTCCTACAATGAGCAGATCTTC. Translating it yields CASSPQTSSSYNEQIF. Full variable domain (outside the CDR3, taken from reference TRBV9 and TRBJ2-1): DSGVTQTPKHLITATGQRVTLRCSPRSGDLSVYWYQQSLDQGLQFLIQYYNGEERAKGNILERFSAQQFPDLHSELNLSSLELGDSALYFCASSPQTSSSYNEQIFGPGTRLTVL.

The chain has TRBV19 and TRBJ2-3; D ambiguous. Germline CDR1 LNHDA, CDR2 SQIVND (reference sequence). The CDR3 loop spans 11 amino acids. V was trimmed by 2 bases and J by 5 bases, leaving 2 bases between them. The CDR3 DNA sequence: TGTGCCAGTAGTATAATAGATACGCAGTATTTT. Translated: CASSIIDTQYF.

This clonotype appeared a few times. This sequence joins TRBV19 and TRBJ2-2; unclear D gene. The germline V gene encodes CDR1 LNHDA and CDR2 SQIVND (reference sequence). With 1 base removed from V and 5 bases from J, the gap between germline ends came to 8 bases. The CDR3 runs 14 residues. CDR3 nucleotide sequence: TGTGCCAGTAGTATAGCACACCTGACCGGGGAGCTGTTTTTT. This gives the protein CASSIAHLTGELFF. The full variable domain, in which reference TRBV19 and TRBJ2-2 provide the parts outside the CDR3, is DGGITQSPKYLFRKEGQNVTLSCEQNLNHDAMYWYRQDPGQGLRLIYYSQIVNDFQKGDIAEGYSVSREKKESFPLTVTSAQKNPTAFYLCASSIAHLTGELFFGEGSRLTVL.

The chain is built from TRBV3-1 and TRBJ2-7, with TRBD1 matching over 8 bases. The V segment lost 2 bases and the J segment 13 bases; nucleotides outside the gene matches: 10. Per germline, CDR1 LGHDT and CDR2 YNNKEL (reference sequence). The CDR3 is 13 residues long. CDR3 loop: CASSQPSGTGRYF. The CDR3 DNA is TGTGCCAGCAGCCAACCGTCCGGGACAGGACGATACTTC.

The chain combines TRBV6-6 with TRBJ2-1; TRBD2 is a possible D gene (6 bases). Germline V gives CDR1 MNHNY, CDR2 SVGAGI (reference sequence). The CDR3 is 14 residues long. Trimming removed 2 bases at V and 5 bases at J, with 10 bases between. This CDR3 reads CASSYVVADNEQFF. DNA for the CDR3: TGTGCCAGCAGTTACGTGGTAGCGGACAATGAGCAGTTCTTC.

This clonotype has a count of ten or more. The chain links TRBV20-1 to TRBJ2-4; maybe TRBD1 (5 bases). Trimming took 4 bases from V and 0 from J, leaving 22 bases between them. The CDR3 length is 18 residues. The V gene's germline CDR1 is DFQATT and CDR2 SNEGSKA (reference sequence). DNA of the CDR3: TGCAGTGCTATCCCTTATCAGGGCCCTTCTCTAGCCAAAAACATTCAGTACTTC. Amino acids: CSAIPYQGPSLAKNIQYF.

This clonotype was seen just once. This chain links TRBV19 with TRBJ2-5; D unclear. V was cut by 3 bases and J by 4 bases, with 12 bases left in between. Germline V gene lookup returns CDR1 LNHDA and CDR2 SQIVND (reference sequence). This CDR3 has 14 residues. The CDR3: CASSMHSLGETQYF. The CDR3 nucleotides read TGTGCCAGTAGTATGCACAGCCTCGGAGAGACCCAGTACTTC.